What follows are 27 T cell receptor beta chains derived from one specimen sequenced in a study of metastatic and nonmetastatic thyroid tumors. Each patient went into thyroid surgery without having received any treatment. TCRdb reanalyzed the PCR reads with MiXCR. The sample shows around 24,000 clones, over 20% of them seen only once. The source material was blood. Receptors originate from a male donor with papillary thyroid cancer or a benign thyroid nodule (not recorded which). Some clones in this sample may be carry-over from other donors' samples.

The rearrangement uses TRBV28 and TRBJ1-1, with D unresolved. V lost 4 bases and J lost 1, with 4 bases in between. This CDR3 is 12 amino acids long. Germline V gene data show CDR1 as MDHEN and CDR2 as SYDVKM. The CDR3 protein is CASSSGNTEAFF. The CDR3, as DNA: TGTGCCAGCAGTTCCGGGAACACTGAAGCTTTCTTT.

The CDR3 DNA reads TGTGCCAGCAGCTTAGTTGTTGGGCCTCGGGGCGAGCAGTACTTC. Its protein is CASSLVVGPRGEQYF. J is TRBJ2-7 and V is TRBV7-2; D is perhaps TRBD2 (5 bases). V was trimmed by 1 base and J by 6 bases, leaving 16 bases between them. The CDR3 consists of 15 residues. Germline V gene lookup returns CDR1 SGHTA and CDR2 FQGNSA. The complete variable domain, with remaining parts taken from reference TRBV7-2 and TRBJ2-7, reads GAGVSQSPSNKVTEKGKDVELRCDPISGHTALYWYRQSLGQGLEFLIYFQGNSAPDKSGLPSDRFSAERTGGSVSTLTIQRTQQEDSAVYLCASSLVVGPRGEQYFGPGTRLTVT.

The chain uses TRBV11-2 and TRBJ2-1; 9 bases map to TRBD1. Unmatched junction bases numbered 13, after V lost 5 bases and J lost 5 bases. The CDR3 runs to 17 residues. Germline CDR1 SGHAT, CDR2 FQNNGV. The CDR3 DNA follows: TGTGCCAGCAGCCCTACCCCCGGGACAGGGCCCCACAATGAGCAGTTCTTC. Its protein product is CASSPTPGTGPHNEQFF.

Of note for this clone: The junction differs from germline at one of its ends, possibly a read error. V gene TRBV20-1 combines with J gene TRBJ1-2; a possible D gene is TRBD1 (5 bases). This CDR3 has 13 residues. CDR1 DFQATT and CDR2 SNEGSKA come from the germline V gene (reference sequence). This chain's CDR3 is CSSRPSGRGGYTF. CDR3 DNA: TGCAGTTCTAGACCCTCAGGTAGGGGAGGCTACACCTTC.

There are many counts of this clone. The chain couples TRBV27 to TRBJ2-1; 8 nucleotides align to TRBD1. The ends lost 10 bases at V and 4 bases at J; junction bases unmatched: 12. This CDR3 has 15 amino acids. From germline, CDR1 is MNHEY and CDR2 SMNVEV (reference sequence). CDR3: CATGEDRVLYNEQFF. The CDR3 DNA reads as TGTGCCACCGGAGAGGACAGGGTCTTATACAATGAGCAGTTCTTC.

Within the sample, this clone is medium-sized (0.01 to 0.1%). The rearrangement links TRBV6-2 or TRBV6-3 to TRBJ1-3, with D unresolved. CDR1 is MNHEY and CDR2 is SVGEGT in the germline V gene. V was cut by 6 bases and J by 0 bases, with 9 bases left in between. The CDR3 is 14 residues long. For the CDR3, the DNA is TGTGCCAGCAGCGCCATTGACTCTGGAAACACCATATATTTT. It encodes CASSAIDSGNTIYF.

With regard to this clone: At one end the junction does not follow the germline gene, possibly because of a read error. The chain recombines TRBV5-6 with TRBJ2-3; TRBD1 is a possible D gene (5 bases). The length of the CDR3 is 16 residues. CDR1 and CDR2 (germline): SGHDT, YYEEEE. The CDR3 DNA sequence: TGTGCCAGCAGCGCCGGAAGGGGCTTGGGCACAGATACTCAGTATTTT. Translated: CASSAGRGLGTDTQYF.

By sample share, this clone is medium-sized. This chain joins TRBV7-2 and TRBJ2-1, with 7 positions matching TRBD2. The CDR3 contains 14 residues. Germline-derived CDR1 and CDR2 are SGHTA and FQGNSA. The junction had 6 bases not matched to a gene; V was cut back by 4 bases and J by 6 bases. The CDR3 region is CASSSGGNRNEQFF. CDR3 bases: TGTGCCAGCAGCTCCGGGGGGAACCGCAATGAGCAGTTCTTC.

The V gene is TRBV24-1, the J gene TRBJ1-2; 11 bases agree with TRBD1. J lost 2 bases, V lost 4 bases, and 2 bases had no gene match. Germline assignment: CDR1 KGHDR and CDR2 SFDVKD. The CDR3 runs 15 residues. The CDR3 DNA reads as TGTGCCACCAGTGAGGGACAGGGGGTGAACTATGGCTACACCTTC. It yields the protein CATSEGQGVNYGYTF.

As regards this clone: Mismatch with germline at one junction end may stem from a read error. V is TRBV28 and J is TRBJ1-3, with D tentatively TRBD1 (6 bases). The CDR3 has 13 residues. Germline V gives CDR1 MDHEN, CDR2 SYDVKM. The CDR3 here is CASRGTSKNTVYF. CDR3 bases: TGTGCCAGCAGAGGGACAAGTAAGAACACCGTATATTTT.

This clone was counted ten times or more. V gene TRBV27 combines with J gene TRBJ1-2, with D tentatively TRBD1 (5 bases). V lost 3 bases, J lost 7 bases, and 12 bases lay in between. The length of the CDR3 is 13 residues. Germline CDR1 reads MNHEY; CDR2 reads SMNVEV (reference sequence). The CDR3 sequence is CASSFRGGSGYTF. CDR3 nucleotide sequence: TGTGCCAGCAGTTTTAGGGGAGGTAGTGGCTACACCTTC.

The CDR3 bases are TGTGCCAGCAGCTGGGACGGCACTGAAGCTTTCTTT. Translating it yields CASSWDGTEAFF. The chain combines TRBV5-4 with TRBJ1-1, with a tentative D call TRBD1 (5 bases). Looked up from germline, CDR1 is SGHNT and CDR2 is YYREEE (reference sequence). There are 12 residues in the CDR3. V lost 3 bases, J lost 4 bases, and 7 bases lay in between.

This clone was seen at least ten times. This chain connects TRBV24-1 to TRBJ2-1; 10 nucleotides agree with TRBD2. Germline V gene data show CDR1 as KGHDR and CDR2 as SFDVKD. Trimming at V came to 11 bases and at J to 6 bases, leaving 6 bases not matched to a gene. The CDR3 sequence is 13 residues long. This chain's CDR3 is CASQREGSNEQFF. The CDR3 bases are TGTGCCAGTCAGCGGGAGGGCTCCAATGAGCAGTTCTTC.

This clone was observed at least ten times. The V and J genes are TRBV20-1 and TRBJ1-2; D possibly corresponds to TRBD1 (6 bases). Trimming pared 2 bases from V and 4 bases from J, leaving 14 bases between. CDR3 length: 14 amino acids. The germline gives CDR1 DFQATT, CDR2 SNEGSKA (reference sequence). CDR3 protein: CSARRGADFYGYTF. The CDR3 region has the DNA TGCAGTGCTAGAAGGGGGGCCGATTTCTATGGCTACACCTTC.

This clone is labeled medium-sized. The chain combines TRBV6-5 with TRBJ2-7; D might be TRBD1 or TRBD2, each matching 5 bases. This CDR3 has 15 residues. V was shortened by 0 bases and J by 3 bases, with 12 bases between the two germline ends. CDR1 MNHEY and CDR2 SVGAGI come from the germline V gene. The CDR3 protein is CASSYSRGPYYEQYF. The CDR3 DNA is TGTGCCAGCAGTTACTCGAGGGGCCCGTACTACGAGCAGTACTTC.

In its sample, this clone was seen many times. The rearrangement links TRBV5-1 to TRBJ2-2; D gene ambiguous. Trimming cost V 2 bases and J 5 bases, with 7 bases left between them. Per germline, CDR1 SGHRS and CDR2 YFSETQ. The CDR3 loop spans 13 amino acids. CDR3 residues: CASSFSETGELFF. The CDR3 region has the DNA TGCGCCAGCAGCTTTAGTGAGACCGGGGAGCTGTTTTTT. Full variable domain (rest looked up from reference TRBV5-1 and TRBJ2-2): KAGVTQTPRYLIKTRGQQVTLSCSPISGHRSVSWYQQTPGQGLQFLFEYFSETQRNKGNFPGRFSGRQFSNSRSEMNVSTLELGDSALYLCASSFSETGELFFGEGSRLTVL.

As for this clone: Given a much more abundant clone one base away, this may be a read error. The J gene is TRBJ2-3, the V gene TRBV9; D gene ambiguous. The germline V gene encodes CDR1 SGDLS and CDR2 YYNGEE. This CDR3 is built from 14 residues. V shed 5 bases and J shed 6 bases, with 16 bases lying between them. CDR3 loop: CASSPFSIVDTQYF. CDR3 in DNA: TGTGCCAGCAGTCCTTTTTCCATAGTGGATACGCAGTATTTT.

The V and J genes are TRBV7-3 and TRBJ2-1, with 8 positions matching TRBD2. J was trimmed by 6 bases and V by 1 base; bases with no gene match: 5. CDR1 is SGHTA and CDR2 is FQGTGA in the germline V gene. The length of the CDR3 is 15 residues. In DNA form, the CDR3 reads TGTGCCAGCAGCTTAATGTGTACTAGCGGCAATGAGCAGTTCTTC. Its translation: CASSLMCTSGNEQFF.

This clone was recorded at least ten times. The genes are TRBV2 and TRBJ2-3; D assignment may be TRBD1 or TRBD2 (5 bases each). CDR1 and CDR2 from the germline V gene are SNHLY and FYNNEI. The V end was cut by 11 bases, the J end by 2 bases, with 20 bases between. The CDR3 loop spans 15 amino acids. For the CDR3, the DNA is TGTGCCGTTAGAGGGGCAAGGGGAAACACAGATACGCAGTATTTT. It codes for CAVRGARGNTDTQYF.

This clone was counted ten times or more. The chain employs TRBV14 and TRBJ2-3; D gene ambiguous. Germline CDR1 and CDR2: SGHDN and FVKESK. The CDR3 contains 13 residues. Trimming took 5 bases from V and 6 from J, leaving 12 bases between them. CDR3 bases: TGTGCCAGCAGCGCACGACTGGTGGATACGCAGTATTTT. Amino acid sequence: CASSARLVDTQYF.

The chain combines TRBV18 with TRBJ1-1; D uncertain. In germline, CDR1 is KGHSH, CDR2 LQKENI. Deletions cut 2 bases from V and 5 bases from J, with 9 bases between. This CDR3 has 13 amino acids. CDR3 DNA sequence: TGTGCCAGCTCACCAACGGGCAAAACTGAAGCTTTCTTT. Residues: CASSPTGKTEAFF.

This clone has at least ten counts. The CDR3: CSASPLGVAGSPLHF. CDR3 nucleotides: TGCAGTGCTAGTCCCCTAGGGGTAGCGGGCTCACCCCTCCACTTT. The chain is built from TRBV20-1 and TRBJ1-6, with D tentatively TRBD1 (5 bases). This CDR3 spans 15 amino acids. Germline V gene lookup returns CDR1 DFQATT and CDR2 SNEGSKA (reference sequence). V lost 3 bases and J lost 10, with 19 bases in between.

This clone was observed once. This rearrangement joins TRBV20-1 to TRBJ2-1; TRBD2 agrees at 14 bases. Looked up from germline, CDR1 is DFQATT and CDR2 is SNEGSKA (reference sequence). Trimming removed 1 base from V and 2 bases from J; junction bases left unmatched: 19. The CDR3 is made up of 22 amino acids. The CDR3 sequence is CSARGLAGGPDSNRWAYNEQFF. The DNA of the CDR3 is TGCAGTGCTAGAGGACTAGCGGGAGGGCCAGACTCAAATCGTTGGGCCTACAATGAGCAGTTCTTC.

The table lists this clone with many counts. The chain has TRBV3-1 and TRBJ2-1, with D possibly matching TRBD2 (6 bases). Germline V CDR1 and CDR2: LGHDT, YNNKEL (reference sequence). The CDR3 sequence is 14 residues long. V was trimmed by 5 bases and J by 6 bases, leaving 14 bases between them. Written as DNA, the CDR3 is TGTGCCAGCAGCTCGGACGGAGGGACCAATGAGCAGTTCTTC. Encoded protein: CASSSDGGTNEQFF.

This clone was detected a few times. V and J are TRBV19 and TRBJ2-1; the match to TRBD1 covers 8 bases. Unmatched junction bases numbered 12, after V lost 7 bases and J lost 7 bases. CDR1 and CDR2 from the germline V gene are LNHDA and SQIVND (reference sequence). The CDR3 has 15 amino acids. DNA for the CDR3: TGTGCCAGTACCGTTAGGGACAGGTGGGGGAATGAGCAGTTCTTC. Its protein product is CASTVRDRWGNEQFF.

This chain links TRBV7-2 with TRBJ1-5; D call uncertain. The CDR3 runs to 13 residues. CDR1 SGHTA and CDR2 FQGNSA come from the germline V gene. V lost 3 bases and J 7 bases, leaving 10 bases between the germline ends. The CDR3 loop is CASSFSLVQPQHF. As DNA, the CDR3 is TGTGCCAGCAGCTTTTCTCTGGTACAGCCCCAGCATTTT.

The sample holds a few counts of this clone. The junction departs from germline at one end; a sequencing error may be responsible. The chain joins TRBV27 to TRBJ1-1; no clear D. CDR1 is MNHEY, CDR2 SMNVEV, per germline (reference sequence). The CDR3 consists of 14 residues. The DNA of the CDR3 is TGTGCCAGCAGTTCGGCGGGCGGACCCACTGAATCTTTCTTT. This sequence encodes CASSSAGGPTESFF.